A selection of T cell receptor beta chains follows, all from one sample in a study of T-cell memory formation after mild COVID-19. TCRdb re-analysed the 5' RACE reads in MiXCR, keeping a single row per CDR3 protein. Altogether under 300,000 distinct CDR3 sequences are present, over 8.5% being singletons, with the ten largest covering under 25%. The sequenced sample was PBMCs or a T cell subset sorted from them (not recorded which). The origin of the receptors is a man aged 18 to 29 who had mild COVID-19 (a few samples of this study predate the infection). Cell type and time point are not known. Both conserved end residues are part of each CDR3. A D gene is named only where the DNA matches it firmly.

V gene: TRBV18; J gene: TRBJ2-4; D gene: TRBD2; CDR3 protein: CASSLGTMQNIQYF
V gene: TRBV12-3/TRBV12-4; J gene: TRBJ2-7; D gene: NA; CDR3 protein: CASSLHPPRRQYF
V gene: TRBV5-4; J gene: TRBJ2-3; D gene: TRBD2; CDR3 protein: CASSPASGGSTDTQYF
V gene: TRBV12-3/TRBV12-4; J gene: TRBJ1-5; D gene: NA; CDR3 protein: CASSPLERGTPQHF
V gene: TRBV28; J gene: TRBJ2-6; D gene: TRBD2; CDR3 protein: CASSQTTSAGANVLTF
V gene: TRBV7-9; J gene: TRBJ2-3; D gene: NA; CDR3 protein: CASSLAGGGLGTDTQYF
V gene: TRBV4-3; J gene: TRBJ2-6; D gene: NA; CDR3 protein: CASSPYRTGANVLTF
V gene: TRBV14; J gene: TRBJ2-4; D gene: NA; CDR3 protein: CASSQYRGKNIQYF
V gene: TRBV18; J gene: TRBJ2-7; D gene: NA; CDR3 protein: CASSSDRYEQYF
V gene: TRBV12-3/TRBV12-4; J gene: TRBJ2-2; D gene: TRBD1; CDR3 protein: CASKGTGGTTGELFF
V gene: TRBV5-4; J gene: TRBJ2-3; D gene: TRBD2; CDR3 protein: CASSLAGGGHTDTQYF
V gene: TRBV7-9; J gene: TRBJ1-4; D gene: NA; CDR3 protein: CASSSPKSGHRTTNEKLFF
V gene: TRBV10-3; J gene: TRBJ2-7; D gene: NA; CDR3 protein: CAISLDSSYEQYF
V gene: TRBV24-1; J gene: TRBJ1-2; D gene: TRBD1; CDR3 protein: CATSDPRGQGFYGYTF
V gene: TRBV4-3; J gene: TRBJ1-1; D gene: NA; CDR3 protein: CASSQEFNLMNTEAFF
V gene: TRBV29-1; J gene: TRBJ1-1; D gene: NA; CDR3 protein: CSVSPNTEAFF
V gene: TRBV20-1; J gene: TRBJ2-7; D gene: NA; CDR3 protein: CSAGAPLEQYF
V gene: TRBV11-2; J gene: TRBJ2-3; D gene: TRBD2; CDR3 protein: CASSLERGGLDTQYF
V gene: TRBV20-1; J gene: TRBJ2-3; D gene: NA; CDR3 protein: CSASPAVEGTDTQYF
V gene: TRBV7-6; J gene: TRBJ2-3; D gene: TRBD2; CDR3 protein: CASSPAGGRTDTQYF
V gene: TRBV4-1; J gene: TRBJ2-5; D gene: TRBD2; CDR3 protein: CASSQGRLAGETQYF
V gene: TRBV6-1; J gene: TRBJ2-2; D gene: TRBD1; CDR3 protein: CASKAQPRQGRELFF
V gene: TRBV5-1; J gene: TRBJ2-1; D gene: NA; CDR3 protein: CASSLYGDEQFF
V gene: TRBV12-3/TRBV12-4; J gene: TRBJ1-2; D gene: TRBD1; CDR3 protein: CASSWTGYGYTF
V gene: TRBV29-1; J gene: TRBJ1-3; D gene: NA; CDR3 protein: CSVEQPGVRNTIYF